These 22 T cell receptor beta chains were all obtained from the same sample, sequenced in a study of OX40 agonist ivuxolimab in advanced cancers. Data came from immunoSEQ multiplex PCR; TCRdb stores just in-frame clones and leaves some out. The table shows about 35,000 clones, with roughly 80% occurring only once. Sequences were derived from CD4+ or CD8+ T cells sorted from blood, sampled in a trial of the OX40 agonist ivuxolimab. These receptors originate from an adult with an advanced solid tumor such as melanoma, head and neck, liver or kidney cancer.

This rearrangement joins TRBV7-9 to TRBJ2-2; TRBD2 agrees at 12 bases. CDR3 size: 15 residues. CDR1 and CDR2 (germline): SEHNR, FQNEAQ (reference sequence). J gave up 5 bases and V 5 bases, and 3 bases lay outside the gene matches. CDR3 in amino acids: CASSELAGGTGELFF. CDR3 nucleotide sequence: TGTGCCAGCAGCGAACTAGCGGGAGGAACCGGGGAGCTGTTTTTT.

This clone was observed a single time. This sequence joins TRBV27 and TRBJ2-2; D is ambiguous. V gave up 5 bases and J gave up 3 bases, with 4 bases separating them. The germline CDR1 and CDR2 sequences are MNHEY and SMNVEV (reference sequence). The CDR3 runs to 12 residues. The CDR3 DNA reads TGTGCCAGCAGTGAATACACCGGGGAGCTGTTTTTT. It translates to CASSEYTGELFF.

This clone has only a few counts. This sequence joins TRBV28 and TRBJ2-4; the D gene is possibly TRBD2 (6 bases). CDR1 MDHEN and CDR2 SYDVKM come from the germline V gene. The CDR3 contains 16 residues. V dropped 2 bases and J dropped 1 base, with 12 bases sitting between them. Here the CDR3 reads CASSLPPAGAKNIQYF. DNA for the CDR3: TGTGCCAGCAGTTTACCCCCCGCGGGGGCCAAAAACATTCAGTACTTC.

The chain links TRBV6-1 to TRBJ2-7; TRBD1 might be the D (5 bases). Germline CDR1 and CDR2: MNHNS and SASEGT. The V gene lost 3 bases and the J gene lost 2 bases, with 8 bases spanning the gap. This CDR3 is 13 amino acids long. In nucleotides, the CDR3 is TGTGCCAGCAGTGATGACAGCCCCTACGAGCAGTACTTC. Its protein is CASSDDSPYEQYF.

This clone has only a few counts. The CDR3 carries no conserved terminal phenylalanine or tryptophan, so it likely arises from a read error. The DNA is left out, because the CDR3 cannot be placed on it with certainty; the CDR3 is given as TCRdb lists it. The V call is TRBV23-1, the J call TRBJ1-2; the D call TRBD1 from the table was never checked on the DNA. TRBV23-1 carries the ORF label, with uncertain function. The CDR3 spans 10 residues, counting both ends. The CDR3 sequence: CASSQKPHRK.

This clone occurred once. The CDR3 sequence: CASSLPEEGETQYF. CDR3 DNA: TGCGCCAGCAGCTTGCCGGAGGAGGGCGAGACCCAGTACTTC. The J gene is TRBJ2-5, the V gene TRBV5-1; maybe TRBD2 (6 bases). V dropped 1 base and J dropped 5 bases, with 12 bases sitting between them. Germline CDR1 reads SGHRS; CDR2 reads YFSETQ. The length of the CDR3 is 14 residues. The full variable domain, in which reference TRBV5-1 and TRBJ2-5 provide the parts outside the CDR3, is KAGVTQTPRYLIKTRGQQVTLSCSPISGHRSVSWYQQTPGQGLQFLFEYFSETQRNKGNFPGRFSGRQFSNSRSEMNVSTLELGDSALYLCASSLPEEGETQYFGPGTRLLVL.

The chain has TRBV11-3 and TRBJ2-2, with a weak D call TRBD2 (6 bases). This CDR3 has 17 residues. Trimming removed 5 bases at V and 1 base at J, with 17 bases between. Germline CDR1 SGHNT, CDR2 YENEEA. CDR3 DNA sequence: TGTGCCAGCAGCCCTCGTCAGGTGGAGGGGAACACCGGGGAGCTGTTTTTT. Its protein product is CASSPRQVEGNTGELFF.

This chain links TRBV6-4 with TRBJ2-7, with 7 positions matching TRBD2. CDR1 and CDR2 (germline): MRHNA, SNTAGT. J was trimmed by 2 bases and V by 0 bases; bases with no gene match: 7. The CDR3 has 16 amino acids. The CDR3 region is CASSDSFERDPYEQYF. The CDR3 DNA reads TGTGCCAGCAGTGACTCGTTTGAGCGGGACCCCTACGAGCAGTACTTC.

The chain uses TRBV5-1 and TRBJ2-3; D possibly corresponds to TRBD1 (6 bases). The germline V and J ends were trimmed by 3 bases and 1 base, with 6 bases remaining between them. This CDR3 is 13 amino acids long. Germline V gene lookup returns CDR1 SGHRS and CDR2 YFSETQ. The CDR3 reads CASSWTGTDTQYF. Written as DNA, the CDR3 is TGCGCCAGCAGCTGGACAGGCACAGATACGCAGTATTTT.

The chain couples TRBV28 to TRBJ1-5; D is ambiguous. CDR3 length equals 14 residues. V was clipped by 5 bases and J by 7 bases, with 15 bases between them. The germline CDR1 and CDR2 sequences are MDHEN and SYDVKM. The CDR3 here is CASSAAIPPQPQHF. The CDR3 DNA follows: TGTGCCAGCAGTGCGGCCATTCCCCCGCAGCCCCAGCATTTT.

On this clone itself: One junction end disagrees with the germline gene, perhaps due to a read error. V gene TRBV13 combines with J gene TRBJ2-2; TRBD2 matches at 11 bases. The CDR3 contains 20 residues. CDR1 and CDR2 from the germline V gene are PRHDT and FYEKMQ (reference sequence). The CDR3 is CASSFTAATSGSAKTGELFF. The CDR3 bases are TGTGCCAGCAGTTTCACAGCGGCAACTAGCGGGAGTGCGAAAACCGGGGAGCTGTTTTTT.

A single count supports this clone. The chain links TRBV13 to TRBJ2-5, with D perhaps matching TRBD1 or TRBD2 (5 bases each). Per germline, CDR1 PRHDT and CDR2 FYEKMQ (reference sequence). The CDR3 runs 14 residues. Between the trimmed V and J ends, which lost 1 base and 7 bases, there was a span of 13 bases. DNA for the CDR3: TGTGCCAGCAGCTTAGCTTCGGGACGGGGGACCCAGTACTTC. Translating gives CASSLASGRGTQYF.

The chain joins TRBV6-6 to TRBJ1-5; 8 bases fit TRBD1. Looked up from germline, CDR1 is MNHNY and CDR2 is SVGAGI (reference sequence). CDR3 length: 16 amino acids. The V gene end was trimmed by 4 bases and the J gene end by 2 bases; junction bases not matched to a gene: 7. CDR3 DNA sequence: TGTGCCAGCAGTTCGGCAGGGGGCTGGGGCAATCAGCCCCAGCATTTT. The encoded protein is CASSSAGGWGNQPQHF.

CDR3 nucleotide sequence: TGTGCCAGCAGCCTAGGGGGCCGTCAGCCCCAGCATTTT. It yields the protein CASSLGGRQPQHF. V is TRBV5-6 and J is TRBJ1-5; 7 bases map to TRBD1. The germline V gene encodes CDR1 SGHDT and CDR2 YYEEEE. This CDR3 contains 13 residues. V was clipped by 4 bases and J by 6 bases; unmatched bases: 4. The full variable domain, with the rest looked up from reference TRBV5-6 and TRBJ1-5, is DAGVTQSPTHLIKTRGQQVTLRCSPKSGHDTVSWYQQALGQGPQFIFQYYEEEERQRGNFPDRFSGHQFPNYSSELNVNALLLGDSALYLCASSLGGRQPQHFGDGTRLSIL.

The chain employs TRBV12-5 and TRBJ2-1, with D hard to call. V lost 5 bases to trimming and J lost 1 base, with 15 bases between them. The CDR3 contains 16 residues. The germline V gene has CDR1 LGHNT and CDR2 FRNRAP. The CDR3 protein is CASGRTGSTSYNEQFF. In DNA form, the CDR3 reads TGTGCTAGTGGTCGGACGGGCTCGACTTCCTACAATGAGCAGTTCTTC.

The chain is built from TRBV28 and TRBJ1-5, with unresolved D. From germline, CDR1 is MDHEN and CDR2 SYDVKM. Trimming pared 3 bases from V and 1 base from J, leaving 7 bases between. The CDR3 has 14 amino acids. As DNA, the CDR3 is TGTGCCAGCAGTTTGGGCGGGAGCAATCAGCCCCAGCATTTT. Its translation is CASSLGGSNQPQHF.

This chain links TRBV7-9 with TRBJ2-1; 9 bases align to TRBD2. J lost 0 bases, V lost 1 base, and 1 base had no gene match. CDR3 length equals 16 residues. Germline-derived CDR1 and CDR2 are SEHNR and FQNEAQ (reference sequence). CDR3 nucleotides: TGTGCCAGCAGCTTAGTAGCGGGAGACTCCTACAATGAGCAGTTCTTC. Encoded protein: CASSLVAGDSYNEQFF.

V gene TRBV4-3 combines with J gene TRBJ1-6, with a weak D call TRBD1 (6 bases). The CDR3 is made up of 14 amino acids. Trimming stripped 0 bases from V and 7 bases from J, with 7 bases between. In germline, CDR1 is LGHNA, CDR2 YSLEER. CDR3 loop: CASSQDTGNSPLHF. DNA of the CDR3: TGCGCCAGCAGCCAAGACACAGGGAATTCACCCCTCCACTTT.

This clone was recorded a few times. The chain is built from TRBV9 and TRBJ2-3, with a weak D call TRBD2 (6 bases). The V gene lost 0 bases and the J gene lost 5 bases, with 10 bases spanning the gap. The V gene's germline CDR1 is SGDLS and CDR2 YYNGEE. CDR3 length: 14 residues. CDR3 amino acids: CASSVGVGGDTQYF. The CDR3 nucleotides read TGTGCCAGCAGCGTAGGAGTGGGGGGAGATACGCAGTATTTT. The whole variable domain, filled in from reference TRBV9 and TRBJ2-3, reads DSGVTQTPKHLITATGQRVTLRCSPRSGDLSVYWYQQSLDQGLQFLIQYYNGEERAKGNILERFSAQQFPDLHSELNLSSLELGDSALYFCASSVGVGGDTQYFGPGTRLTVL.

V gene TRBV5-1 combines with J gene TRBJ2-5; 12 nucleotides agree with TRBD2. Germline CDR1 is SGHRS and CDR2 is YFSETQ. The length of the CDR3 is 15 residues. The V gene end was trimmed by 4 bases and the J gene end by 5 bases; junction bases not matched to a gene: 6. The CDR3 reads CASSPSGGALETQYF. CDR3 DNA: TGCGCCAGCAGCCCTAGCGGGGGGGCTTTGGAGACCCAGTACTTC.

A few counts support this clone. The V call is TRBV15, the J call TRBJ2-1; 7 bases align to TRBD2. With 3 bases clipped from V and 5 bases from J, the junction kept 10 bases outside the gene matches. Germline V gene sequence: CDR1 LNHNV, CDR2 YYDKDF (reference sequence). This CDR3 has 16 amino acids. The CDR3, as DNA: TGTGCCACCAGCAGTCTGACGGGACTACGGGACAATGAGCAGTTCTTC. Translating it yields CATSSLTGLRDNEQFF.

The DNA for the CDR3 is TGTGCCAGCAGTCGGGCCGTCGAGCAGTACTTC. It yields the protein CASSRAVEQYF. The genes are TRBV28 and TRBJ2-7; D call uncertain. CDR1 MDHEN and CDR2 SYDVKM come from the germline V gene. Trimming shortened V by 5 bases and J by 6 bases, and 8 bases separated the two germline ends. The CDR3 contains 11 residues.